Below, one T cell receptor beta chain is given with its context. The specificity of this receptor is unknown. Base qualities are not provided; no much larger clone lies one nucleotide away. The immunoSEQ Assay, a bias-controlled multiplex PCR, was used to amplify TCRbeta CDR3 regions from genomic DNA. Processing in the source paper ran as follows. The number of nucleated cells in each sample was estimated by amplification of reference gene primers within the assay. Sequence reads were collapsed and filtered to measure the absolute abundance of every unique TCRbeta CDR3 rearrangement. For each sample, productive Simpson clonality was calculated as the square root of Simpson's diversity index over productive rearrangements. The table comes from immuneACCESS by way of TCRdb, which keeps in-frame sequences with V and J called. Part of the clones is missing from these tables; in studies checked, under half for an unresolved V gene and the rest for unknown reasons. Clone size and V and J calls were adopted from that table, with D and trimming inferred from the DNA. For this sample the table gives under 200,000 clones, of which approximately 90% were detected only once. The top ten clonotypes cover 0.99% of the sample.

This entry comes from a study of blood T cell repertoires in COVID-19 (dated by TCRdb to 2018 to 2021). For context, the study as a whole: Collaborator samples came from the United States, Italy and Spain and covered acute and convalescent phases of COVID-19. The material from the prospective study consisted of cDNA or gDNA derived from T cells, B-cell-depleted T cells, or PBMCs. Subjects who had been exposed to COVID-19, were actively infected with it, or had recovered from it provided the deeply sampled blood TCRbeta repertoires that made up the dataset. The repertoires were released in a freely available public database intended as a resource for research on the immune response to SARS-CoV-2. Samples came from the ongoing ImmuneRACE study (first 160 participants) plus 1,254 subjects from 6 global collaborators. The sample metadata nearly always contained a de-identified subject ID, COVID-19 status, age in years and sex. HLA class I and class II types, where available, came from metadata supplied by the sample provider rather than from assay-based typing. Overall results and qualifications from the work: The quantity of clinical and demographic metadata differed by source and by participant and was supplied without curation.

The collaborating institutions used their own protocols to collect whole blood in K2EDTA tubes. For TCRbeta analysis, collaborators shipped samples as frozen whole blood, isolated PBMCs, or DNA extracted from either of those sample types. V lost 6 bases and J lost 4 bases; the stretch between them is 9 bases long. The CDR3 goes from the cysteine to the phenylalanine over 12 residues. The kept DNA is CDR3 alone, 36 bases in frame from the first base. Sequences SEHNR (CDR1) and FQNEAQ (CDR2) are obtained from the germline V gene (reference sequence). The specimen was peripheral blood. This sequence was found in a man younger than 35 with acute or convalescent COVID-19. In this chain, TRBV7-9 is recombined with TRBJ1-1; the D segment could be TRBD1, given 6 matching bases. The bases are TGTGCCAGCAGAACAGGGATCACTGAAGCTTTCTTT. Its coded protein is CASRTGITEAFF.